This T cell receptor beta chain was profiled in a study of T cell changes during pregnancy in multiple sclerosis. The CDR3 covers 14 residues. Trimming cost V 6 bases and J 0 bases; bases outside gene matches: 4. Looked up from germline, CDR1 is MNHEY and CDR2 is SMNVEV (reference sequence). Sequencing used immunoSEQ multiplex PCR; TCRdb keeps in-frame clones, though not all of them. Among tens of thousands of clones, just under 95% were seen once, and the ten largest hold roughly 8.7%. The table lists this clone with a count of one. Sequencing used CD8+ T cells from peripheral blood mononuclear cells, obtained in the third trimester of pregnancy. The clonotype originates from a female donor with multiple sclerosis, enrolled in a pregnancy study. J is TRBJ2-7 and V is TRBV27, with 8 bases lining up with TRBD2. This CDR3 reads CASSSGGSSYEQYF. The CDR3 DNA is TGTGCCAGCAGCTCGGGGGGGAGCTCCTACGAGCAGTACTTC.